Below, 28 T cell receptor beta chains from the same sample are listed, as sequenced in a study of T-cell reconstitution after alpha-beta-depleted transplantation in children. Molecular barcoding with unique molecular identifiers was used for the TCRbeta library. TCRdb itself ran the PCR reads through MiXCR, one entry per CDR3 protein. This sample has about 580,000 distinct CDR3 sequences, with about 21% found just once. The source was PBMCs, mostly from graft donor cells, collected 360 days after TCRalphabeta/CD19-depleted stem cell transplant. These receptors were taken from a boy younger than two who had a stem cell transplant for acute myeloid leukemia, so the T cells may come from the graft donor.

The chain joins TRBV2 to TRBJ2-2; 9 bases agree with TRBD1. V was clipped by 7 bases and J by 4 bases; unmatched bases: 7. Germline assignment: CDR1 SNHLY and CDR2 FYNNEI. This CDR3 region has 15 residues. CDR3 loop: CASTAGTGRTGELFF. The CDR3 DNA sequence: TGTGCCAGCACCGCGGGGACAGGGCGCACCGGGGAGCTGTTTTTT.

This clonotype was detected only a few times. This chain connects TRBV20-1 to TRBJ2-1, with a possible D match to TRBD1 (6 bases). This CDR3 spans 15 amino acids. V lost 0 bases to trimming and J lost 6 bases, with 15 bases between them. Per the germline V gene, CDR1 is DFQATT and CDR2 is SNEGSKA (reference sequence). CDR3 bases: TGCAGTGCTAGAGAACCTCTCTCACAGGGCAATGAGCAGTTCTTC. Translation gives CSAREPLSQGNEQFF.

The rearrangement uses TRBV13 and TRBJ2-7, with D possibly being TRBD1 (6 bases). With 3 bases removed from V and 4 bases from J, the gap between germline ends came to 13 bases. This CDR3 region has 14 residues. Germline values: CDR1 PRHDT, CDR2 FYEKMQ (reference sequence). In nucleotides, the CDR3 is TGTGCCAGCAGCTTCCTCGGACAGACTTACGAGCAGTACTTC. This translates into CASSFLGQTYEQYF.

The genes are TRBV5-1 and TRBJ2-7, with D tentatively TRBD1 or TRBD2 (6 bases each). This CDR3 has 15 amino acids. Germline CDR1 SGHRS, CDR2 YFSETQ. The ends were cut back, 4 bases at V and 1 base at J, with 15 bases in the middle. The CDR3 spells CASSPQGGTSYEQYV. The DNA of the CDR3 is TGCGCCAGCAGCCCACAAGGGGGGACATCCTACGAGCAGTACGTC.

This clonotype turned up a few times. The genes are TRBV6-1 and TRBJ1-1, with D unresolved. V was clipped by 5 bases and J by 5 bases, with 12 bases between them. The CDR3 is made up of 13 amino acids. Germline-derived CDR1 and CDR2 are MNHNS and SASEGT. The CDR3 here is CASSRVPETEAFF. CDR3 coding DNA: TGTGCCAGCAGTAGAGTACCGGAGACTGAAGCTTTCTTT.

Many counts were recorded for this clonotype. The genes are TRBV6-1 and TRBJ2-3; 11 bases fit TRBD2. The CDR3 contains 15 residues. The ends lost 8 bases at V and 0 bases at J; junction bases unmatched: 4. The germline V gene has CDR1 MNHNS and CDR2 SASEGT. The CDR3 DNA sequence: TGTGCCAGCCCTAGACTAGCGGGAAGCACAGATACGCAGTATTTT. It yields the protein CASPRLAGSTDTQYF.

The sample holds many counts of this clonotype. This chain joins TRBV29-1 and TRBJ2-3; a possible D gene is TRBD2 (7 bases). CDR3 length: 14 residues. The V end lost 3 bases, the J end lost 2 bases, and 12 bases lay between the germline ends. Germline V gene lookup returns CDR1 SQVTM and CDR2 ANQGSEA. The CDR3 DNA reads TGCAGCGTTGAGCGGGGGCGATACACAGATACGCAGTATTTT. This translates into CSVERGRYTDTQYF.

The chain couples TRBV4-1 to TRBJ2-3; no clear D gene. This CDR3 region has 14 residues. V lost 4 bases and J lost 2, with 10 bases in between. Germline assignment: CDR1 MGHRA and CDR2 YSYEKL. Here the CDR3 DNA reads TGCGCCAGCAGCCCAATCCCGGACACAGATACGCAGTATTTT. It translates to CASSPIPDTDTQYF.

This clonotype turned up a few times. The CDR3 DNA follows: TGTGCCAGCAGCTACCCCGGGAGGACCTCCTACGAGCAGTACTTC. Amino acid sequence: CASSYPGRTSYEQYF. The chain recombines TRBV7-9 with TRBJ2-7; 7 nucleotides align to TRBD2. V was pared by 4 bases and J by 0 bases, with 6 bases of the junction left unmatched. Germline-derived CDR1 and CDR2 are SEHNR and FQNEAQ (reference sequence). The CDR3 has 15 amino acids.

The genes are TRBV6-5 and TRBJ2-5, with D possibly TRBD1 on 8 matching bases. V was cut by 0 bases and J by 4 bases, with 12 bases left in between. Per the germline V gene, CDR1 is MNHEY and CDR2 is SVGAGI. The CDR3 consists of 15 residues. The CDR3 DNA is TGTGCCAGCAGTTACTCACAGGGGGGGAGAGAGACCCAGTACTTC. Translating gives CASSYSQGGRETQYF.

This clonotype was counted between two and nine times. The chain joins TRBV6-5 to TRBJ2-7; 10 bases match TRBD2. V shed 4 bases, J shed 5 bases, and the junction held 5 bases outside the gene matches. The germline gives CDR1 MNHEY, CDR2 SVGAGI. This CDR3 is built from 14 residues. CDR3 loop: CASSSSGGAHEQYF. CDR3 nucleotide sequence: TGTGCCAGCAGTTCCAGCGGGGGGGCCCACGAGCAGTACTTC.

This clonotype was picked up many times. The CDR3 reads CSARGLVTDTQYF. The CDR3 DNA sequence: TGCAGCGCCAGGGGACTAGTTACCGATACGCAGTATTTT. J is TRBJ2-3 and V is TRBV29-1; 8 nucleotides match TRBD2. V lost 7 bases, J lost 6 bases, and 9 bases stayed unmatched. The length of the CDR3 is 13 residues. The germline CDR1 and CDR2 sequences are SQVTM and ANQGSEA.

The V gene is TRBV7-2, the J gene TRBJ1-1; D gene ambiguous. CDR1 SGHTA and CDR2 FQGNSA come from the germline V gene. The CDR3 loop spans 11 amino acids. V gave up 5 bases and J gave up 11 bases, with 12 bases separating them. The CDR3: CASSPQRGAFF. CDR3 DNA sequence: TGTGCCAGCAGCCCCCAAAGAGGCGCTTTCTTT.

This clonotype was seen a few times. This chain joins TRBV7-9 and TRBJ1-5; 9 nucleotides align to TRBD1. With 3 bases clipped from V and 0 bases from J, the junction kept 6 bases outside the gene matches. Germline V gene data show CDR1 as SEHNR and CDR2 as FQNEAQ (reference sequence). This CDR3 has 17 amino acids. The CDR3 DNA reads as TGTGCCAGCAGCTTCGGACAGGGGAGGGATAGCAATCAGCCCCAGCATTTT. It encodes CASSFGQGRDSNQPQHF.

This clonotype was picked up many times. This chain connects TRBV4-3 to TRBJ1-1; perhaps TRBD1 as D (5 bases). Germline CDR1 is LGHNA and CDR2 is YSLEER. The germline V and J ends were trimmed by 4 bases and 5 bases, with 23 bases remaining between them. This CDR3 comprises 17 residues. Written as DNA, the CDR3 is TGCGCCAGCAGCCGGCCATCGTTAGGCCAGGGTCGGACTGAAGCTTTCTTT. It is translated as CASSRPSLGQGRTEAFF.

For this clonotype: With a much larger clone just one base away, this may be a read error. The chain links TRBV5-5 to TRBJ2-2, with TRBD1 matching over 7 bases. The CDR3 loop spans 15 amino acids. Germline V CDR1 and CDR2: SGHKS, YYEKEE (reference sequence). After removal of 9 bases from V and 3 bases from J, the junction contained 11 bases not matched to a gene. In DNA, the CDR3 is TGTGCCATCGGCCGAGGGGGCGCGGACACCGGGGAGCTGTTTTTT. As protein: CAIGRGGADTGELFF.

This chain uses TRBV5-1 with TRBJ2-5, with 10 nucleotides matching TRBD1. Germline-derived CDR1 and CDR2 are SGHRS and YFSETQ. CDR3 length: 16 amino acids. The ends lost 0 bases at V and 5 bases at J; junction bases unmatched: 7. The CDR3 protein is CASSLAGTGDMETQYF. CDR3 in DNA: TGCGCCAGCAGCTTGGCCGGGACAGGGGATATGGAGACCCAGTACTTC.

In this sample, this clonotype turned up many times. V usage is TRBV29-1 and J usage is TRBJ2-5, with D perhaps given as TRBD1 or TRBD2 (6 bases each). This CDR3 has 15 residues. CDR1 is SQVTM and CDR2 is ANQGSEA in the germline V gene. V lost 7 bases and J lost 3, with 21 bases in between. CDR3 amino acids: CSASGAAGREETQYF. CDR3 in DNA: TGCAGCGCTTCGGGGGCCGCGGGGCGGGAAGAGACCCAGTACTTC.

The chain links TRBV20-1 to TRBJ2-3; the D gene is possibly TRBD2 (5 bases). The germline V gene encodes CDR1 DFQATT and CDR2 SNEGSKA (reference sequence). V was shortened by 3 bases and J by 10 bases, with 11 bases between the two germline ends. The CDR3 spans 11 residues. The CDR3 nucleotides read TGCAGTGCTAGCCCCGTGAGGGCGCAGTATTTT. This codes for CSASPVRAQYF.

This clonotype came up many times. The chain combines TRBV6-6 with TRBJ1-1, with 7 bases aligning to TRBD1. This CDR3 is 14 amino acids long. Germline V gene data show CDR1 as MNHNY and CDR2 as SVGAGI (reference sequence). The junction had 8 bases not matched to a gene; V was cut back by 5 bases and J by 5 bases. CDR3 bases: TGTGCCAGCAGTCGAGACAGGGTAGGGACTGAAGCTTTCTTT. This encodes CASSRDRVGTEAFF.

A note on this clonotype: At one boundary the junction diverges from the germline segment, which might be a read error. V and J are TRBV20-1 and TRBJ2-1; the D gene is possibly TRBD1 (6 bases). The CDR3 is 15 amino acids. From germline, CDR1 is DFQATT and CDR2 SNEGSKA (reference sequence). The CDR3 protein is CCATQIGGRHNEQFF. The DNA of the CDR3 is TGCTGTGCTACCCAGATAGGGGGACGGCACAATGAGCAGTTCTTC.

The V gene is TRBV11-2, the J gene TRBJ2-1; tentatively, D is TRBD1 (6 bases). The CDR3 sequence is 12 residues long. V dropped 6 bases and J dropped 7 bases, with 10 bases sitting between them. Germline-derived CDR1 and CDR2 are SGHAT and FQNNGV. CDR3 DNA sequence: TGTGCCAGCAGATCTAGGGGGAATGAGCAGTTCTTC. Amino acid sequence: CASRSRGNEQFF.

In its sample, this clonotype was seen a few times. The rearrangement joins TRBV12-3 or TRBV12-4 to TRBJ1-6; D gene uncertain. Trimming took off 6 bases at V and 13 bases at J, with 22 bases between the two ends. The CDR3 totals 15 residues. CDR3 nucleotide sequence: TGTGCCAGCAGCCCGGACCCTTTAGCGGGGAGTCCCCTCCACTTT. This translates into CASSPDPLAGSPLHF.

The chain uses TRBV20-1 and TRBJ2-7, with 9 bases identical to TRBD1. CDR3 size: 16 residues. V dropped 5 bases and J dropped 2; count of bases not matched to a gene: 13. Per the germline V gene, CDR1 is DFQATT and CDR2 is SNEGSKA (reference sequence). The CDR3 loop is CSAYALGTGRTYEQYF. CDR3 coding DNA: TGCAGTGCTTACGCCCTCGGGACAGGGCGCACCTACGAGCAGTACTTC.

This clonotype was observed many times. This chain connects TRBV6-2 or TRBV6-3 to TRBJ2-1; 8 bases are shared with TRBD1. The CDR3 spans 20 residues. Germline values: CDR1 MNHEY, CDR2 SVGEGT. The ends lost 0 bases at V and 7 bases at J; junction bases unmatched: 20. CDR3 in DNA: TGTGCCAGCAGTTACTCGATTCCCACCGTTGAGACAGGGGAGGTAAATGAGCAGTTCTTC. Translated: CASSYSIPTVETGEVNEQFF.

The sample holds many counts of this clonotype. V gene TRBV4-1 combines with J gene TRBJ2-7; D possibly corresponds to TRBD2 (5 bases). Germline V gene data show CDR1 as MGHRA and CDR2 as YSYEKL. V lost 0 bases to trimming and J lost 4 bases, with 13 bases between them. The CDR3 covers 15 residues. The CDR3: CASSQDPSSGYEQYV. The DNA of the CDR3 is TGCGCCAGCAGCCAAGATCCGTCGAGCGGATACGAGCAGTACGTC.

This clonotype came up many times. V usage is TRBV7-3 and J usage is TRBJ2-5, with a possible D match to TRBD2 (5 bases). Between the trimmed V and J ends, which lost 1 base and 5 bases, there was a span of 14 bases. Germline V gene data show CDR1 as SGHTA and CDR2 as FQGTGA. The CDR3 is 15 amino acids. As DNA, the CDR3 is TGTGCCAGCAGCTTAAGGGGTCAGCGGTGGGAGACCCAGTACTTC. Protein: CASSLRGQRWETQYF. The entire variable domain, with the rest obtained from reference TRBV7-3 and TRBJ2-5, is as follows: GAGVSQTPSNKVTEKGKYVELRCDPISGHTALYWYRQSLGQGPEFLIYFQGTGAADDSGLPNDRFFAVRPEGSVSTLKIQRTERGDSAVYLCASSLRGQRWETQYFGPGTRLLVL.

This clonotype turned up a few times. The gene calls are TRBV11-2 and TRBJ2-7, with D maybe TRBD1 (7 bases). Germline values: CDR1 SGHAT, CDR2 FQNNGV. The CDR3 is 19 residues long. Trimming left V 2 bases short and J 4 bases short, with 27 bases between. CDR3 in DNA: TGTGCCAGCAGCTTACTATCAGCCGTGCAGGAGGGGGCACGGTACGAGCAGTACTTC. It codes for CASSLLSAVQEGARYEQYF.